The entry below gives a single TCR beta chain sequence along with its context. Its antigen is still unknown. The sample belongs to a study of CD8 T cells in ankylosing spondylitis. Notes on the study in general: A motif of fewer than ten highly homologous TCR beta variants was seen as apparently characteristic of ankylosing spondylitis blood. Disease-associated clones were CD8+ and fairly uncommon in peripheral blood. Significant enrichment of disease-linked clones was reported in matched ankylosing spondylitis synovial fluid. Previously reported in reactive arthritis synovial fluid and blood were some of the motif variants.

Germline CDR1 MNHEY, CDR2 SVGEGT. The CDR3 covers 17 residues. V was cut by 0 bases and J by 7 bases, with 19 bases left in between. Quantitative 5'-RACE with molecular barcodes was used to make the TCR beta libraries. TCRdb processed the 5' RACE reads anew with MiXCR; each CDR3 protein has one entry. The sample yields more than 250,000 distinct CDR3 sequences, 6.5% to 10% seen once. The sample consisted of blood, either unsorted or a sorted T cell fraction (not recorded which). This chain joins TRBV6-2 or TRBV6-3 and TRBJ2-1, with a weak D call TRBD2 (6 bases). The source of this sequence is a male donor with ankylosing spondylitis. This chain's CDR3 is CASSYSSGTAGWNEQFF. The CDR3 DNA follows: TGTGCCAGCAGTTACTCGTCCGGGACTGCCGGTTGGAATGAGCAGTTCTTC.